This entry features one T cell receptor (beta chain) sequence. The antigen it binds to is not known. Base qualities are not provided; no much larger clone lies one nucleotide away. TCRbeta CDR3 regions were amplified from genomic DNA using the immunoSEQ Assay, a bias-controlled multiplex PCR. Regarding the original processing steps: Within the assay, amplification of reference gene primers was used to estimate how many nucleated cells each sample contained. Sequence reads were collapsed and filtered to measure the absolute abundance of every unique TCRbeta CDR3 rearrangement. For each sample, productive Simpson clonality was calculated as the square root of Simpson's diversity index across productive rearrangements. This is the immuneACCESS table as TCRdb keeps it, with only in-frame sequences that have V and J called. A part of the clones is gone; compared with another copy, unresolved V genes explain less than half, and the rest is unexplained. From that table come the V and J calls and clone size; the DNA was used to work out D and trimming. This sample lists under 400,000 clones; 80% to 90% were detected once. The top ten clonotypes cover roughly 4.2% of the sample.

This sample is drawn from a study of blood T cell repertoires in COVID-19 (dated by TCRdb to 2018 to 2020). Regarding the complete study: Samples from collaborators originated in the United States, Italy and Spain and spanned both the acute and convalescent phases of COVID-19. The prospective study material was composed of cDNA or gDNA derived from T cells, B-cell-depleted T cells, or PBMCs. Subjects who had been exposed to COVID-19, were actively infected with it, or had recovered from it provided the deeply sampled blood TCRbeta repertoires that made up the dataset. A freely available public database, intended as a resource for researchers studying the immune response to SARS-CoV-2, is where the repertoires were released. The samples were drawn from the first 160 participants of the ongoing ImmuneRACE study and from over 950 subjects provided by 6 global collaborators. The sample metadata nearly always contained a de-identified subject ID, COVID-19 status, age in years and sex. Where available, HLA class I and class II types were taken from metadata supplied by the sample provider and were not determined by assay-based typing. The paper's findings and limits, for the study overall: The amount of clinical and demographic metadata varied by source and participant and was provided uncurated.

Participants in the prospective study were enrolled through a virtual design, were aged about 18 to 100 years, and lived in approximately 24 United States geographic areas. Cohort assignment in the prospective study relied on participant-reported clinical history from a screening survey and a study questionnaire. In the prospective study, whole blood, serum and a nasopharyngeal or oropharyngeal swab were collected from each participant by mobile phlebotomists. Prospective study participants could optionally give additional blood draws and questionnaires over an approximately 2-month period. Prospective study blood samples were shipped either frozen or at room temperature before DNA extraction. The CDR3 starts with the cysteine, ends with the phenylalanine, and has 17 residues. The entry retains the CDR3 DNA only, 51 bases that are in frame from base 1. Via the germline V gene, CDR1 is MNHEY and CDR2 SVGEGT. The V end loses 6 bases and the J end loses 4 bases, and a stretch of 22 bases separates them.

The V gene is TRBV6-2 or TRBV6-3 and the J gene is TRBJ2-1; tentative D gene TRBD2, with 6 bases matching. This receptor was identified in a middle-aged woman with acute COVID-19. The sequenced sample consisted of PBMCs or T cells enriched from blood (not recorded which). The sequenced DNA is TGTGCCAGCAGCCTCGCCTATAGCGGAGGGAGGTACAATGAGCAGTTCTTC. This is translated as CASSLAYSGGRYNEQFF.